This entry lists 29 T cell receptor beta chains sequenced from one sample in a study of vaccination and CD4 T cells after COVID-19 (dated by TCRdb to the early 2020s). The intended sense of this specimen's treatment or condition label: approximately 11-day PBMC culture with coronavirus spike peptide pools or control peptides (ViraFEST assay). Their recognized antigens are unknown. The library was generated by PCR. The instrument was an Illumina iSeq 100. DNA from cultured CD4+ T cells underwent TCR sequencing with the Oncomine TCR Beta short-read assay at the Johns Hopkins FTIC core. TCRdb trimmed public reads at Q25 via fastp, called clones via MiXCR and kept in-frame beta chains. When rows share a CDR3 protein, they turn into one entry using the most common DNA and genes. The sample table lists approximately 26,000 distinct CDR3 sequences, around 66% of them with a count of one. The ten most abundant clones make up approximately 5.4% of the sample.

Sample: CD4+ T cells from blood, cultured in vitro. These receptors all come from a human donor who had recovered from COVID-19.

The gene calls are TRBV7-2 and TRBJ1-3; D not resolved. V was clipped by 3 bases and J by 0 bases, with 9 bases between them. CDR1 is SGHTA and CDR2 is FQGNSA in the germline V gene. The CDR3 is made up of 15 amino acids. This CDR3 is CASSLTRVSGNTIYF. The DNA of the CDR3 is TGTGCCAGCAGCTTGACTCGGGTCTCTGGAAACACCATATATTTT.

The chain combines TRBV28 with TRBJ2-1, with 7 positions matching TRBD2. The J segment lost 0 bases and the V segment lost 2 bases, leaving 7 bases of the junction unmatched. The CDR3 is 17 amino acids. CDR1 and CDR2 from the germline V gene are MDHEN and SYDVKM. CDR3 DNA: TGTGCCAGCAGTTTAAGGGCGGCTAGCGGCTCCTACAATGAGCAGTTCTTC. Its translation: CASSLRAASGSYNEQFF.

The gene calls are TRBV28 and TRBJ2-1; D is possibly TRBD1 or TRBD2 (5 bases each). This CDR3 is built from 11 residues. Trimming pared 11 bases from V and 3 bases from J, leaving 8 bases between. CDR1 is MDHEN, CDR2 SYDVKM, per germline. The CDR3 spells CAAGGYNEQFF. CDR3 DNA: TGTGCCGCTGGGGGCTACAATGAGCAGTTCTTC. Full variable domain (remainder filled in from reference TRBV28 and TRBJ2-1): DVKVTQSSRYLVKRTGEKVFLECVQDMDHENMFWYRQDPGLGLRLIYFSYDVKMKEKGDIPEGYSVSREKKERFSLILESASTNQTSMYLCAAGGYNEQFFGPGTRLTVL.

This clonotype was observed a handful of times. The chain employs TRBV6-5 and TRBJ1-2; no firm D call. The V end lost 2 bases, the J end lost 3 bases, and 7 bases lay between the germline ends. The CDR3 loop spans 13 amino acids. Germline CDR1 is MNHEY and CDR2 is SVGAGI. CDR3 sequence (DNA): TGTGCCAGCAGTTACGTCGGTGACTATGGCTACACCTTC. It encodes CASSYVGDYGYTF.

Judged by abundance, this clonotype is medium-sized (0.01 to 0.1%). The chain joins TRBV20-1 to TRBJ2-7, with 8 bases that match TRBD2. Germline-derived CDR1 and CDR2 are DFQATT and SNEGSKA (reference sequence). V gave up 6 bases and J gave up 0 bases; unmatched junction bases: 13. The CDR3 has 16 amino acids. The CDR3 loop is CSAKRSGGRSSYEQYF. The CDR3 region has the DNA TGCAGTGCCAAACGCTCCGGCGGGAGGAGCTCCTACGAGCAGTACTTC.

The V and J genes are TRBV20-1 and TRBJ2-3; tentative D call: TRBD2 (5 bases). The CDR3 is 14 residues long. Germline CDR1 reads DFQATT; CDR2 reads SNEGSKA (reference sequence). The V gene lost 8 bases and the J gene lost 2 bases, with 17 bases spanning the gap. Written as DNA, the CDR3 is TGCAGTCCCCTCGGGGAGACGGACACAGATACGCAGTATTTT. This gives the protein CSPLGETDTDTQYF.

This chain uses TRBV6-4 with TRBJ1-5; D remains ambiguous. Germline CDR1 and CDR2: MRHNA and SNTAGT. The CDR3 is made up of 10 amino acids. V was clipped by 8 bases and J by 9 bases, with 8 bases between them. CDR3 in amino acids: CASLRLPQHF. The CDR3 nucleotides are TGTGCCAGCTTAAGATTGCCCCAGCATTTT.

V is TRBV14 and J is TRBJ2-5, with 9 bases that match TRBD2. The CDR3 spans 18 residues. Germline V gene sequence: CDR1 SGHDN, CDR2 FVKESK. V shed 1 base, J shed 5 bases, and the junction held 14 bases outside the gene matches. The CDR3 is CASSQGYGGRAPRETQYF. In DNA form, the CDR3 reads TGTGCCAGCAGCCAAGGGTACGGCGGGAGGGCCCCCCGGGAGACCCAGTACTTC.

This chain links TRBV30 with TRBJ1-5; D unclear. With 1 base removed from V and 1 base from J, the gap between germline ends came to 8 bases. In germline, CDR1 is GTSNPN, CDR2 SVGIG (reference sequence). The CDR3 totals 14 residues. In DNA, the CDR3 is TGTGCCTGGAGTGGTGGTCGGAGCAATCAGCCCCAGCATTTT. Translating gives CAWSGGRSNQPQHF. Based on the CDR3 plus reference TRBV30 and TRBJ1-5, the full variable domain is SQTIHQWPATLVQPVGSPLSLECTVEGTSNPNLYWYRQAAGRGLQLLFYSVGIGQISSEVPQNLSASRPQDRQFILSSKKLLLSDSGFYLCAWSGGRSNQPQHFGDGTRLSIL.

In nucleotides, the CDR3 is TGCGCCAGCAGCCAAGACCTAGCAGGTGGCCAGCCCCAGCATTTT. Protein product: CASSQDLAGGQPQHF. This chain links TRBV4-3 with TRBJ1-5; D is ambiguous. This CDR3 has 15 amino acids. The V end lost 0 bases, the J end lost 7 bases, and 13 bases lay between the germline ends. Germline-derived CDR1 and CDR2 are LGHNA and YSLEER.

The rearrangement uses TRBV6-1 and TRBJ2-2, with 7 positions matching TRBD1. Germline trimming cut 8 bases from V and 5 bases from J; bases unmatched to any gene: 11. Germline loops: CDR1 MNHNS, CDR2 SASEGT. The CDR3 loop spans 15 amino acids. CDR3 region: CASYVWDRQTGELFF. CDR3 sequence (DNA): TGTGCCAGCTATGTATGGGACAGACAAACCGGGGAGCTGTTTTTT.

The chain joins TRBV6-2 or TRBV6-3 to TRBJ2-7; D call uncertain. Trimming took 2 bases from V and 0 from J, leaving 8 bases between them. Germline loops: CDR1 MNHEY, CDR2 SVGEGT. The CDR3 sequence is 14 residues long. The CDR3 loop is CASSYRERSYEQYF. The CDR3 DNA reads as TGTGCCAGCAGTTACAGAGAGCGCTCCTACGAGCAGTACTTC.

The chain joins TRBV6-1 to TRBJ2-7; D is ambiguous. Trimming took 1 base from V and 7 from J, leaving 5 bases between them. The CDR3 spans 11 residues. Germline-derived CDR1 and CDR2 are MNHNS and SASEGT. CDR3 residues: CASSEDREQYF. CDR3 bases: TGTGCCAGCAGTGAAGACCGAGAGCAGTACTTC.

The chain recombines TRBV20-1 with TRBJ1-2; TRBD1 might be the D (6 bases). The V gene's germline CDR1 is DFQATT and CDR2 SNEGSKA (reference sequence). Trimming took 3 bases from V and 4 from J, leaving 9 bases between them. There are 12 residues in the CDR3. The CDR3 sequence: CSARGAGYGYTF. CDR3 DNA: TGCAGTGCTAGGGGGGCCGGCTATGGCTACACCTTC.

V and J are TRBV6-5 and TRBJ1-6; D perhaps matches TRBD1 (5 bases). Germline V lookup: CDR1 MNHEY, CDR2 SVGAGI. Trimming took off 2 bases at V and 6 bases at J, with 14 bases between the two ends. The CDR3 runs 16 residues. CDR3 sequence (DNA): TGTGCCAGCAGTTACAGCCGGGGCTTCTTTAATTCACCCCTCCACTTT. This codes for CASSYSRGFFNSPLHF.

The gene calls are TRBV29-1 and TRBJ2-3; D unclear. The CDR3 is 16 residues long. CDR1 and CDR2 from the germline V gene are SQVTM and ANQGSEA. The V end lost 5 bases, the J end lost 2 bases, and 20 bases lay between the germline ends. The CDR3, as DNA: TGCAGCGTTCCCACGGCCCCCAAGGCATCCACAGATACGCAGTATTTT. Translated, it gives CSVPTAPKASTDTQYF.

A few counts support this clonotype. The chain has TRBV20-1 and TRBJ1-4; 10 nucleotides line up with TRBD1. Trimming took 6 bases from V and 13 from J; bases not matched to a gene: 14. The CDR3 runs to 14 residues. The germline V gene encodes CDR1 DFQATT and CDR2 SNEGSKA (reference sequence). The CDR3 here is CSAQRSGTGVLLFF. DNA for the CDR3: TGCAGTGCCCAACGCTCCGGGACAGGGGTGTTACTGTTTTTT.

The chain has TRBV19 and TRBJ2-7, with 8 bases aligning to TRBD1. Germline CDR1 is LNHDA and CDR2 is SQIVND (reference sequence). With V trimmed by 5 bases and J by 3 bases, 9 bases remained unmatched. CDR3 length equals 15 residues. The CDR3 is CASSRPRDRFYEQYF. Written as DNA, the CDR3 is TGTGCCAGTAGTCGTCCCCGGGACAGGTTCTACGAGCAGTACTTC. The complete variable domain, with remaining parts taken from reference TRBV19 and TRBJ2-7, reads DGGITQSPKYLFRKEGQNVTLSCEQNLNHDAMYWYRQDPGQGLRLIYYSQIVNDFQKGDIAEGYSVSREKKESFPLTVTSAQKNPTAFYLCASSRPRDRFYEQYFGPGTRLTVT.

V gene TRBV7-6 combines with J gene TRBJ2-6, with D unresolved. The CDR3 is 16 amino acids. Trimming stripped 2 bases from V and 2 bases from J, with 10 bases between. Germline values: CDR1 SGHVS, CDR2 FNYEAQ. The CDR3 nucleotides are TGTGCCAGCAGCTTATCCCCCCTCCCTGGGGCCAACGTCCTGACTTTC. Amino acid sequence: CASSLSPLPGANVLTF.

CDR3 protein: CASSLSLAGGGTDTQYF. CDR3 sequence (DNA): TGTGCCAGCAGTTTATCTCTGGCGGGGGGGGGTACAGATACGCAGTATTTT. The chain combines TRBV27 with TRBJ2-3; 9 nucleotides match TRBD2. The CDR3 spans 17 residues. V lost 0 bases to trimming and J lost 3 bases; unmatched junction nucleotides: 7. Germline V gene sequence: CDR1 MNHEY, CDR2 SMNVEV (reference sequence).

The chain combines TRBV7-2 with TRBJ1-2, with 8 bases lining up with TRBD1. V dropped 4 bases and J dropped 2; count of bases not matched to a gene: 3. The germline V gene encodes CDR1 SGHTA and CDR2 FQGNSA. The CDR3 sequence is 14 residues long. This chain's CDR3 is CASSSGGANYGYTF. The CDR3 DNA is TGTGCCAGCAGCTCAGGGGGCGCGAACTATGGCTACACCTTC.

This clonotype was observed a single time. The chain couples TRBV7-2 to TRBJ2-1, with 8 nucleotides matching TRBD2. The CDR3 is 15 residues long. V lost 2 bases and J lost 9; bases outside the gene matches: 9. CDR1 is SGHTA, CDR2 FQGNSA, per germline. This CDR3 is CASSLRSGRSGEQFF. CDR3 sequence (DNA): TGTGCCAGCAGCTTAAGGAGCGGGAGATCGGGTGAGCAGTTCTTC.

The CDR3 spells CASSSDRGETEAFF. The CDR3 DNA reads TGTGCCAGCAGCTCCGACAGGGGGGAGACTGAAGCTTTCTTT. The chain is built from TRBV7-2 and TRBJ1-1; TRBD1 aligns across 9 bases. The junction had 5 bases not matched to a gene; V was cut back by 4 bases and J by 5 bases. CDR3 length: 14 residues. Per the germline V gene, CDR1 is SGHTA and CDR2 is FQGNSA.

The rearrangement joins TRBV6-2 or TRBV6-3 to TRBJ2-3; weak D call: TRBD1 (6 bases). The CDR3 is 15 residues long. Trimming cost V 5 bases and J 1 base, with 13 bases left between them. CDR1 MNHEY and CDR2 SVGEGT come from the germline V gene. The CDR3 DNA is TGTGCCAGCAGTAGACAGCCAGGGGGCACAGATACGCAGTATTTT. Residues: CASSRQPGGTDTQYF.

V is TRBV6-5 and J is TRBJ2-5; TRBD2 agrees at 9 bases. V trimming: 2 bases; J trimming: 5 bases; junction bases outside the gene matches: 15. This CDR3 has 18 amino acids. Germline CDR1 MNHEY, CDR2 SVGAGI. DNA of the CDR3: TGTGCCAGCAGTTACCGCGGCCTAGCGGGACCGCGGGGCGAGACCCAGTACTTC. Translation: CASSYRGLAGPRGETQYF.

V gene TRBV6-1 combines with J gene TRBJ2-4; a weak D match, TRBD2 (6 bases). The CDR3 runs 14 residues. The ends were cut back, 5 bases at V and 0 bases at J, with 8 bases in the middle. Germline loops: CDR1 MNHNS, CDR2 SASEGT. As DNA, the CDR3 is TGTGCCAGCAGTCCCGGGGGAGCCAAAAACATTCAGTACTTC. This encodes CASSPGGAKNIQYF.

The CDR3 DNA reads as TGTGCCAGCAGTGGAGGGGCCGCTAACTATGGCTACACCTTC. This sequence encodes CASSGGAANYGYTF. The J gene is TRBJ1-2, the V gene TRBV28; D is possibly TRBD1 (5 bases). Germline lookup yields CDR1 MDHEN and CDR2 SYDVKM. The CDR3 has 14 residues. The V and J ends lost 5 bases and 0 bases respectively, with 10 bases between them.

The V and J genes are TRBV6-5 and TRBJ2-1; 9 bases map to TRBD2. The junction had 5 bases not matched to a gene; V was cut back by 2 bases and J by 6 bases. CDR1 and CDR2 from the germline V gene are MNHEY and SVGAGI. This CDR3 region has 15 residues. Written as DNA, the CDR3 is TGTGCCAGCAGTTACCGGCGGGAGGGCCCCAATGAGCAGTTCTTC. This gives the protein CASSYRREGPNEQFF.

In its sample, this clonotype was seen once. The chain recombines TRBV28 with TRBJ2-4; D uncertain. The CDR3 sequence is 16 residues long. V was pared by 5 bases and J by 4 bases, with 18 bases between. Germline CDR1 and CDR2: MDHEN and SYDVKM. CDR3 amino acids: CASSDTSKGTKNIQYF. CDR3 nucleotide sequence: TGTGCCAGCAGTGACACCTCCAAGGGTACGAAAAACATTCAGTACTTC.